These T cell receptor beta chains were read from a single sample in a study of T cells in Graves' hyperthyroidism and ophthalmopathy. TCRdb redid the calling of the multiplex PCR reads with MiXCR, one entry per CDR3 protein. The sample has 300,000 to 500,000 distinct CDR3 sequences; more than 12% are singletons. The sample taken for sequencing was blood. The receptor set was obtained from a man over 45 with Graves' ophthalmopathy. Both conserved end residues are part of each CDR3. D genes are given only for firm matches. Clone size, where shown, is once, few, many, or a class for clones that have expanded.

v_call	clone_size	d_call	j_call	cdr3_nt	cdr3_aa
TRBV11-2	few	TRBD2	TRBJ2-7	TGTGCCAGCAGCTTATCCCGGACTAGTCGCTACGAGCAGTACTTC	CASSLSRTSRYEQYF
TRBV6-2/TRBV6-3	-	-	TRBJ2-5	TGTGCCAGCAGTTTTGTCCGTGACGAGACCCAGTACTTC	CASSFVRDETQYF
TRBV24-1	many	-	TRBJ2-7	TGTGCCACCAGTCTCCTGGGATCCTACGAGCAGTACTTC	CATSLLGSYEQYF
TRBV11-2	-	TRBD1	TRBJ2-7	TGTGCCAGCAGATCACAGGGGGCGTTCCACGAGCAGTACTTC	CASRSQGAFHEQYF
TRBV7-3	few	-	TRBJ2-2	TGTGCCAGCAGTCAAAATCCCACCGGGGAGCTGTTTTTT	CASSQNPTGELFF
TRBV19	few	TRBD1	TRBJ1-5	TGTGCCATTCCCCGGGGGACAGGCCGTCGTAGGGATCAGCCCCAGCATTTT	CAIPRGTGRRRDQPQHF
TRBV24-1	few	-	TRBJ2-1	TGTGCCACTTCTACTGCGCCCTACAATGAGCAGTTCTTC	CATSTAPYNEQFF
TRBV20-1	few	TRBD1	TRBJ1-4	TGCAGTGCTCACCCAGGGGGCGGTGAAAAACTGTTTTTT	CSAHPGGGEKLFF
TRBV20-1	many	-	TRBJ1-1	TGCAGTGCCCCTAATTTGGGATCGAACACTGAAGCTTTCTTT	CSAPNLGSNTEAFF
TRBV6-5	many	TRBD2	TRBJ2-3	TGTGCCAGCAGTTACTCGAAGGCTAGCGGGAGTGCAGATACGCAGTATTTT	CASSYSKASGSADTQYF
TRBV25-1	few	TRBD1	TRBJ2-2	TGTGCCAGCAGCTCTTCCGGGACAGGGTTGTCCGGGGAGCTGTTTTTT	CASSSSGTGLSGELFF
TRBV29-1	many	-	TRBJ2-1	TGCAGCGTTGAAGGGACAGTCCAAAGGGACAATGAGCAGTTCTTC	CSVEGTVQRDNEQFF
TRBV29-1	few	TRBD2	TRBJ2-1	TGCAGCGTTGTTGCGGGACTACAGTTCTTC	CSVVAGLQFF
TRBV18	many	-	TRBJ2-1	TGTGCCAGCTCCCTGGAGGGGTCGAGGAATGAGCAGTTCTTC	CASSLEGSRNEQFF
TRBV3-1	many	-	TRBJ1-6	TGTGCCAGCAGCAAAGGGATCCTTAATTCACCCCTCCACTTT	CASSKGILNSPLHF
TRBV7-9	-	TRBD2	TRBJ2-7	TGTGCCAGCAGCAACCGACTAGCAGGTTACGAGCAGTACTTC	CASSNRLAGYEQYF